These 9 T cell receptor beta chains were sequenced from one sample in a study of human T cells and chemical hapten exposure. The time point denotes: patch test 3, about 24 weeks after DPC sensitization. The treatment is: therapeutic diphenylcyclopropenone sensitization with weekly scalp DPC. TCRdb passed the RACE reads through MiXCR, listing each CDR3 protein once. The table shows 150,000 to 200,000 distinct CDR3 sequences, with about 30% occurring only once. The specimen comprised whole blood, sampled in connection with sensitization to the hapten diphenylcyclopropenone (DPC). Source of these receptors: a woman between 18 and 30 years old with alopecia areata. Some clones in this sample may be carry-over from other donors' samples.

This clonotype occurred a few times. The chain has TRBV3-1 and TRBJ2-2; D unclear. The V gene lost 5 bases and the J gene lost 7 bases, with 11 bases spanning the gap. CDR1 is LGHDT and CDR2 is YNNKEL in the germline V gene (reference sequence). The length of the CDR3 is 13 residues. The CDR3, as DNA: TGTGCCAGCAGCTCTCGGCTAATCGGGGAGCTGTTTTTT. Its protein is CASSSRLIGELFF.

In DNA form, the CDR3 reads TGCGCCAGCAGCTTCGGACTAGACACAGATACGCAGTATTTT. It codes for CASSFGLDTDTQYF. The genes are TRBV5-1 and TRBJ2-3; 7 positions match TRBD2. The CDR3 is 14 amino acids. Germline lookup yields CDR1 SGHRS and CDR2 YFSETQ. The V and J ends lost 2 bases and 2 bases, in that order; junction bases with no gene match: 2.

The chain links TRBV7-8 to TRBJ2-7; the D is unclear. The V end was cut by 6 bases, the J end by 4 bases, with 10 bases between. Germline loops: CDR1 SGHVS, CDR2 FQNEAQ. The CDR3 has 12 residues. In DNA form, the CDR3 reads TGTGCCAGCAGTCTCATCCTTTACGAGCAGTACTTC. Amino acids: CASSLILYEQYF.

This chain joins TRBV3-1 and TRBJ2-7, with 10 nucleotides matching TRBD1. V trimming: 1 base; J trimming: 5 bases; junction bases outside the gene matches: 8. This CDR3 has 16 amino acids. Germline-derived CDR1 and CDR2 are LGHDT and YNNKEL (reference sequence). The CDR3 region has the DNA TGTGCCAGCAGCCAAGTCACGGGGGACAGGGGTAACGAGCAGTACTTC. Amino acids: CASSQVTGDRGNEQYF.

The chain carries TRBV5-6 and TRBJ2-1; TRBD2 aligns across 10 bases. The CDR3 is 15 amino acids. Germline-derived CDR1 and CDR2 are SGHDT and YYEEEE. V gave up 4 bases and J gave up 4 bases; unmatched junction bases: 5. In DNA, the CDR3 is TGTGCCAGCAGCCTTATAGCGGGAGGTTACAATGAGCAGTTCTTC. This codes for CASSLIAGGYNEQFF.

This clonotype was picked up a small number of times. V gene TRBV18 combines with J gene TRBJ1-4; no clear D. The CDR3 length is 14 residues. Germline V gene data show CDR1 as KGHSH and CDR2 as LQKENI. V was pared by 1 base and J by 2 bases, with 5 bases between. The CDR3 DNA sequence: TGTGCCAGCTCACCACAGATGACTAATGAAAAACTGTTTTTT. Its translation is CASSPQMTNEKLFF. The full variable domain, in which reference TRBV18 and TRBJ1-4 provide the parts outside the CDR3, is NAGVMQNPRHLVRRRGQEARLRCSPMKGHSHVYWYRQLPEEGLKFMVYLQKENIIDESGMPKERFSAEFPKEGPSILRIQQVVRGDSAAYFCASSPQMTNEKLFFGSGTQLSVL.

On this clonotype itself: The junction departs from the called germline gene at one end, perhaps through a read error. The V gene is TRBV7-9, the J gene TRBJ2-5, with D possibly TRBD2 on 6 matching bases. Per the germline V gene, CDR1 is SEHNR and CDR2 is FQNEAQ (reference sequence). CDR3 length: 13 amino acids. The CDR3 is CASSRRGRETQSF. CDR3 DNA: TGTGCCAGCAGCCGGCGGGGCAGAGAGACCCAGTCCTTC.

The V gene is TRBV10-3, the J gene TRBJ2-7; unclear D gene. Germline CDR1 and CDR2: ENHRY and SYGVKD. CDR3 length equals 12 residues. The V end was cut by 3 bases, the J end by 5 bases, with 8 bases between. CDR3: CAISERVHEQYF. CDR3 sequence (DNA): TGTGCCATCAGTGAAAGGGTGCACGAGCAGTACTTC.

CDR3: CASSQGRGARYNEQFF. The DNA for the CDR3 is TGTGCCAGCAGCCAGGGTCGAGGGGCCCGGTACAATGAGCAGTTCTTC. This sequence joins TRBV7-2 and TRBJ2-1, with D tentatively TRBD1 or TRBD2 (5 bases each). This CDR3 has 16 residues. Germline loops: CDR1 SGHTA, CDR2 FQGNSA. Trimming removed 5 bases at V and 4 bases at J, with 18 bases between. Drawing the rest from reference TRBV7-2 and TRBJ2-1, the complete variable domain is GAGVSQSPSNKVTEKGKDVELRCDPISGHTALYWYRQSLGQGLEFLIYFQGNSAPDKSGLPSDRFSAERTGGSVSTLTIQRTQQEDSAVYLCASSQGRGARYNEQFFGPGTRLTVL.